In its sample, the clone carrying this T cell receptor (beta chain) was seen a few times. Its target is unknown. The data originate from a study of T cells in Graves' hyperthyroidism and ophthalmopathy. Findings and limits, study-wide: A model of 13 V-J features distinguished ophthalmopathy from stable hyperthyroidism.

Across 18 months, stable Graves' hyperthyroidism was marked by no progression to ophthalmopathy. The PBMCs were sourced from fresh peripheral blood (around 9.3 ml). Using RNA transcripts as the source, TCR beta CDR3 regions were amplified. The TCR CDR3 first-round RT-PCR relied on the HTBI primer set. TCRdb reprocessed the multiplex PCR reads with MiXCR, giving one entry per CDR3 protein. The sample lists 340,000 or so distinct CDR3 sequences; around a sixth were seen once. The specimen sequenced was blood. The sequence was obtained from a woman aged 50 to 65 with Graves' hyperthyroidism.

The CDR3 DNA reads TGCAGTGCGATGGAGGATTGGAATGAGCAGTTCTTC. As protein: CSAMEDWNEQFF. The chain carries TRBV20-1 and TRBJ2-1, with D possibly matching TRBD2 (5 bases). CDR3 length: 12 amino acids. Germline CDR1 is DFQATT and CDR2 is SNEGSKA (reference sequence). V lost 6 bases to trimming and J lost 7 bases, with 13 bases between them.